This TCR beta chain came from a study of T-cell reconstitution after alpha-beta-depleted transplantation in children. During its preparation, the TCRbeta library received unique molecular identifiers. TCRdb re-derived calls from the PCR reads in MiXCR, one entry per CDR3 protein. The sample consists of some 220,000 distinct CDR3 sequences, roughly a tenth of them appearing once. This clonotype occurred a few times. The target antigen is unknown. Study-level findings and limits: The main origin of T-cell counts and diversity one year after transplant was newly produced T cells. High day-60 TCRbeta diversity in some patients came from surviving recipient T cells and thymic progenitors.

Trimming left V 6 bases short and J 2 bases short, with 11 bases between. The CDR3 has 13 residues. The chain uses TRBV12-3 or TRBV12-4 and TRBJ2-7; no reliable D call. Sequences were derived from PBMCs, sampled before TCRalphabeta/CD19-depleted stem cell transplant. The TCR sequence derives from a child in the first two years of life with acute myeloid leukemia, due to receive a stem cell transplant. CDR3 coding DNA: TGTGCCAGCAGCCGCCGAGCCGCCTACGAGCAGTACTTC. Its protein product is CASSRRAAYEQYF.